This T cell receptor (beta chain) was recorded in a study of shared clonotypes between healthy human individuals. Study-level information: A donor's plate count was three for CD4 naive and three for CD4 memory; CD8 naive had two and CD8 memory one.

Details on this clone: Its antigen is unknown.

V lost 4 bases to trimming and J lost 0 bases; unmatched junction nucleotides: 8. This CDR3 is 17 amino acids long. Germline V gene data show CDR1 as LNHDA and CDR2 as SQIVND (reference sequence). The assay was immunoSEQ multiplex PCR, and TCRdb's table has in-frame clones only and misses some. This sample carries approximately 2.5 million clones, more than 90% of them seen once, and the ten largest clones take over 0.12%. Study-wide results and limits: Represented diversity, genetic and exposure-history alike, was limited by few donors.

Both subsets, CD45RA+ naive and CD45RA-negative memory, were split from the CD4+ cells. This receptor was taken from a man aged 18-30 years in good health. This chain links TRBV19 with TRBJ2-2; TRBD2 matches at 7 bases. Sequenced sample: naive CD4+ T cells sorted from blood. As for subset: CD45RA+ positively selected. The CDR3 region has the DNA TGTGCCAGTAGTAATACCCTCGGGGGGACGAACACCGGGGAGCTGTTTTTT. Encoded protein: CASSNTLGGTNTGELFF.